These 32 T cell receptor beta chains came from one sample sequenced in a study of CD8 T cells in ankylosing spondylitis. TCRdb reanalysed the 5' RACE reads using MiXCR and keeps one entry per CDR3 protein. The sample holds just over 350,000 distinct CDR3 sequences, 20% seen once. The sequencing input was blood, either unsorted or a sorted T cell fraction (not recorded which). Receptor source: a male donor with ankylosing spondylitis or in good health (not recorded which).

The chain uses TRBV5-6 and TRBJ2-5, with D tentatively TRBD2 (5 bases). This CDR3 has 14 residues. Per the germline V gene, CDR1 is SGHDT and CDR2 is YYEEEE. Trimming took off 2 bases at V and 4 bases at J, with 12 bases between the two ends. CDR3 in amino acids: CASSFWGELETQYF. CDR3 sequence (DNA): TGTGCCAGCAGCTTCTGGGGAGAATTAGAGACCCAGTACTTC.

This clonotype occurred a few times. The chain has TRBV7-2 and TRBJ2-2; either TRBD1 or TRBD2 may fit D (5 bases each). The CDR3 is 16 residues long. Between the trimmed V and J ends, which lost 5 bases and 6 bases, there was a span of 19 bases. CDR1 is SGHTA and CDR2 is FQGNSA in the germline V gene. CDR3 sequence (DNA): TGTGCCAGCAGCCCCGATGGGGGACGTTGGGCCGGGGAGCTGTTTTTT. It translates to CASSPDGGRWAGELFF.

This sequence joins TRBV7-6 and TRBJ2-2; D gene unclear. The CDR3 runs to 16 residues. Germline V CDR1 and CDR2: SGHVS, FNYEAQ. V was pared by 1 base and J by 6 bases, with 15 bases between. CDR3 region: CASSLVVPPPPGELFF. Written as DNA, the CDR3 is TGTGCCAGCAGCTTAGTAGTCCCCCCACCCCCCGGGGAGCTGTTTTTT.

V gene TRBV15 combines with J gene TRBJ2-1, with a weak D call TRBD1 (5 bases). Germline values: CDR1 LNHNV, CDR2 YYDKDF (reference sequence). The V and J ends lost 0 bases and 3 bases respectively, with 9 bases between them. The CDR3 is 15 amino acids. CDR3 DNA sequence: TGTGCCACCAGCAGAGATCGGCAGGGCTACAATGAGCAGTTCTTC. Residues: CATSRDRQGYNEQFF.

The chain has TRBV12-3 or TRBV12-4 and TRBJ2-4; D is undetermined. V lost 8 bases, J lost 0 bases, and 14 bases lay in between. The CDR3 totals 15 residues. Here the CDR3 DNA reads TGTGCCAGCGGATTACATGGGTTAGCCAAAAACATTCAGTACTTC. It specifies CASGLHGLAKNIQYF.

The chain recombines TRBV7-2 with TRBJ2-5; D uncertain. Trimming took off 0 bases at V and 2 bases at J, with 19 bases between the two ends. Germline V CDR1 and CDR2: SGHTA, FQGNSA. The CDR3 length is 18 residues. The CDR3: CASSLASLGTVEQETQYF. The CDR3 DNA sequence: TGTGCCAGCAGCTTAGCGTCCTTGGGCACGGTGGAACAAGAGACCCAGTACTTC.

In DNA form, the CDR3 reads TGCGCCAGCAGCCAGGGGGCTAGCGGGGGATACGAGCAGTACTTC. It is translated as CASSQGASGGYEQYF. The J gene is TRBJ2-7, the V gene TRBV4-1; 10 bases map to TRBD2. After removal of 3 bases from V and 4 bases from J, the junction contained 6 bases not matched to a gene. CDR1 and CDR2 from the germline V gene are MGHRA and YSYEKL. This CDR3 is built from 15 residues.

Only a few counts were recorded for this clonotype. V gene TRBV12-3 or TRBV12-4 combines with J gene TRBJ1-2; unclear D gene. Deletions cut 3 bases from V and 2 bases from J, with 13 bases between. CDR3 length equals 15 residues. The CDR3 loop is CASSFDSLSNYGYTF. In DNA, the CDR3 is TGTGCCAGCAGTTTTGACTCTCTGTCCAACTATGGCTACACCTTC.

This sequence joins TRBV6-2 or TRBV6-3 and TRBJ2-7, with D unresolved. Per the germline V gene, CDR1 is MNHEY and CDR2 is SVGEGT. This CDR3 is 14 amino acids long. Deletions cut 0 bases from V and 7 bases from J, with 13 bases between. DNA of the CDR3: TGTGCCAGCAGTTACTCGGCGGCCCTCGGGGAGCAGTACTTC. It is translated as CASSYSAALGEQYF.

The chain joins TRBV29-1 to TRBJ2-2; D is possibly TRBD2 (5 bases). Germline CDR1 reads SQVTM; CDR2 reads ANQGSEA. Trimming removed 0 bases at V and 8 bases at J, with 10 bases between. The CDR3 contains 13 residues. This CDR3 reads CSVEDPTGGELFF. The CDR3 DNA sequence: TGCAGCGTTGAAGACCCGACGGGAGGGGAGCTGTTTTTT.

This clonotype came up many times. The germline gene is not matched at one end of the junction; a read error may be the cause. This chain connects TRBV12-3 or TRBV12-4 to TRBJ2-1, with TRBD2 as a possible D gene (5 bases). CDR3 length: 13 amino acids. CDR3 sequence reads: CASSFTLRTPPDF. CDR3 DNA: TGTGCCAGCAGTTTTACTCTTCGGACTCCACCGGACTTC.

This clonotype was seen a handful of times. The chain recombines TRBV5-1 with TRBJ2-7; D perhaps matches TRBD1 (6 bases). The V end was cut by 6 bases, the J end by 0 bases, with 13 bases between. Germline CDR1 SGHRS, CDR2 YFSETQ. The CDR3 runs 14 residues. The CDR3, as DNA: TGCGCCAGCACCCAGGGGACCCACTCCTACGAGCAGTACTTC. It translates to CASTQGTHSYEQYF.

This clonotype was observed a handful of times. This chain connects TRBV7-3 to TRBJ2-7, with 7 bases identical to TRBD2. Germline V CDR1 and CDR2: SGHTA, FQGTGA. This CDR3 has 14 amino acids. With V trimmed by 5 bases and J by 2 bases, 6 bases remained unmatched. CDR3 sequence (DNA): TGTGCCAGCAGCGCCTACGGGGGGACCTACGAGCAGTACTTC. This translates into CASSAYGGTYEQYF.

The sample holds a few counts of this clonotype. This chain links TRBV6-1 with TRBJ2-7, with D perhaps TRBD1 (6 bases). The germline gives CDR1 MNHNS, CDR2 SASEGT. Trimming took 11 bases from V and 0 from J, leaving 17 bases between them. CDR3 length equals 14 residues. DNA of the CDR3: TGTGCCGTCTCACAACGGACAGCCTCCTACGAGCAGTACTTC. Its protein is CAVSQRTASYEQYF.

This clonotype was recorded at least ten times. The genes are TRBV12-3 or TRBV12-4 and TRBJ2-2, with TRBD2 matching 10 bases. The CDR3 runs 16 residues. V lost 6 bases to trimming and J lost 0 bases; unmatched junction nucleotides: 4. CDR3 DNA: TGTGCCAGCAGCCCTAGCGGGGGCTCGAACACCGGGGAGCTGTTTTTT. The encoded protein is CASSPSGGSNTGELFF.

V is TRBV20-1 and J is TRBJ2-7; D gene uncertain. CDR1 and CDR2 from the germline V gene are DFQATT and SNEGSKA (reference sequence). V gave up 3 bases and J gave up 0 bases, with 9 bases separating them. This CDR3 has 13 amino acids. In DNA form, the CDR3 reads TGCAGTGCTAGCGTCACCGTCTCCTACGAGCAGTACTTC. Protein sequence: CSASVTVSYEQYF.

This chain connects TRBV27 to TRBJ2-1; D ambiguous. CDR3 length: 15 residues. V gave up 2 bases and J gave up 3 bases, with 11 bases separating them. Germline CDR1 is MNHEY and CDR2 is SMNVEV (reference sequence). The CDR3 loop reads CASSLIGGGYNEQFF. In nucleotides, the CDR3 is TGTGCCAGCAGTTTAATAGGCGGTGGCTACAATGAGCAGTTCTTC.

This clonotype was found a few times. The rearrangement joins TRBV5-1 to TRBJ2-5, with no clear D. Germline V gene lookup returns CDR1 SGHRS and CDR2 YFSETQ. The CDR3 length is 17 residues. Trimming pared 0 bases from V and 0 bases from J, leaving 15 bases between. In DNA form, the CDR3 reads TGCGCCAGCAGCTTGGCCTTGGTCATACTGTACCAAGAGACCCAGTACTTC. Translated, it gives CASSLALVILYQETQYF.

Ten or more counts support this clonotype. The chain is built from TRBV12-3 or TRBV12-4 and TRBJ2-1; TRBD1 agrees at 11 bases. V was clipped by 3 bases and J by 15 bases; unmatched bases: 4. CDR3 size: 12 residues. The CDR3 bases are TGTGCCAGCAGTTTCTGGGACAGGGGGTGGTTCTTC. As protein: CASSFWDRGWFF.

The chain uses TRBV4-1 and TRBJ2-7, with 8 bases matching TRBD2. The CDR3 is 16 residues long. CDR1 is MGHRA, CDR2 YSYEKL, per germline. V shed 1 base and J 2 bases; nucleotides not matched to a gene: 7. The CDR3 loop reads CASSQGAAGAAYEQYF. CDR3 nucleotide sequence: TGCGCCAGCAGCCAAGGGGCAGCGGGGGCCGCCTACGAGCAGTACTTC.

This clonotype appeared a few times. The rearrangement joins TRBV20-1 to TRBJ2-5; D remains ambiguous. Trimming left V 6 bases short and J 3 bases short, with 14 bases between. The CDR3 length is 13 residues. Germline CDR1 is DFQATT and CDR2 is SNEGSKA (reference sequence). The CDR3 loop is CSAPVSMEETQYF. The DNA of the CDR3 is TGCAGTGCCCCGGTCTCGATGGAAGAGACCCAGTACTTC.

The J gene is TRBJ1-1, the V gene TRBV20-1, with unresolved D. CDR1 is DFQATT, CDR2 SNEGSKA, per germline (reference sequence). Deletions cut 3 bases from V and 3 bases from J, with 5 bases between. There are 11 residues in the CDR3. The CDR3 bases are TGCAGTGCTAGGGCGGACACTGAAGCTTTCTTT. Translated, it gives CSARADTEAFF.

This chain links TRBV5-1 with TRBJ2-1; D might be TRBD1 (5 bases). This CDR3 has 14 amino acids. Per the germline V gene, CDR1 is SGHRS and CDR2 is YFSETQ. The V end was cut by 2 bases, the J end by 9 bases, with 15 bases between. The CDR3 protein is CASSFFSGPGEQFF. CDR3 DNA: TGCGCCAGCAGCTTCTTCTCAGGGCCGGGTGAGCAGTTCTTC.

The chain combines TRBV18 with TRBJ2-3; TRBD2 aligns across 14 bases. V lost 6 bases to trimming and J lost 2 bases; unmatched junction nucleotides: 7. Per germline, CDR1 KGHSH and CDR2 LQKENI. This CDR3 is built from 17 residues. The CDR3 is CASSLLGLAGATDTQYF. Written as DNA, the CDR3 is TGTGCCAGCTCCCTTCTGGGACTAGCGGGGGCCACAGATACGCAGTATTTT.

CDR3 DNA sequence: TGCGCCAGCAGCCATGACGGAAACGAGCAGTACTTC. This encodes CASSHDGNEQYF. This sequence joins TRBV4-1 and TRBJ2-7; D remains unclear. CDR3 size: 12 residues. The V gene lost 3 bases and the J gene lost 5 bases, with 8 bases spanning the gap. Germline V gene data show CDR1 as MGHRA and CDR2 as YSYEKL.

This clonotype was counted a few times. The chain is built from TRBV12-3 or TRBV12-4 and TRBJ2-2; a weak D match, TRBD2 (7 bases). V was trimmed by 4 bases and J by 5 bases, leaving 11 bases between them. This CDR3 spans 14 amino acids. The CDR3 nucleotides are TGTGCCAGCAGTTCCGGGGGGCAGACCGGGGAGCTGTTTTTT. Amino acid sequence: CASSSGGQTGELFF.

This clonotype was observed a few times. The V gene is TRBV29-1, the J gene TRBJ2-5, with 8 bases lining up with TRBD2. V was clipped by 4 bases and J by 5 bases; unmatched bases: 9. The V gene's germline CDR1 is SQVTM and CDR2 ANQGSEA. The CDR3 is made up of 14 amino acids. The CDR3 region is CSVGPRGAGETQYF. The CDR3 DNA follows: TGCAGCGTTGGTCCGCGGGGGGCTGGCGAGACCCAGTACTTC. Full variable domain (remainder filled in from reference TRBV29-1 and TRBJ2-5): SAVISQKPSRDICQRGTSLTIQCQVDSQVTMMFWYRQQPGQSLTLIATANQGSEATYESGFVIDKFPISRPNLTFSTLTVSNMSPEDSSIYLCSVGPRGAGETQYFGPGTRLLVL.

V and J are TRBV12-3 or TRBV12-4 and TRBJ2-1; 7 bases line up with TRBD2. CDR3 size: 15 residues. The J segment lost 3 bases and the V segment lost 3 bases, leaving 5 bases of the junction unmatched. This CDR3 reads CASSFVAGYYNEQFF. For the CDR3, the DNA is TGTGCCAGCAGTTTCGTAGCGGGCTACTACAATGAGCAGTTCTTC.

DNA for the CDR3: TGTGCCAGCAGCTTAAGTCTCCTGGACGAGCAGTACTTC. It encodes CASSLSLLDEQYF. The V gene is TRBV7-9, the J gene TRBJ2-7; no clear D gene. CDR1 is SEHNR, CDR2 FQNEAQ, per germline (reference sequence). The CDR3 is 13 residues long. V gave up 2 bases and J gave up 5 bases, with 10 bases separating them.

Worth noting for this clonotype: A junction boundary mismatches the germline segment, possibly from a read error. This chain joins TRBV7-7 and TRBJ2-1; TRBD1 or TRBD2 may be the D gene (5 bases each). Germline CDR1 is SSHAT and CDR2 is FNYEAQ (reference sequence). This CDR3 has 17 amino acids. The CDR3 nucleotides read TGTGCTAGCAGCTGGGGCGGGCCCCAAAGCTCCTACAATGAGCAGTTCTTC. It specifies CASSWGGPQSSYNEQFF.

This clonotype appeared a few times. J is TRBJ1-6 and V is TRBV27; 8 bases line up with TRBD1. From germline, CDR1 is MNHEY and CDR2 SMNVEV (reference sequence). The CDR3 totals 14 residues. V was clipped by 8 bases and J by 3 bases; unmatched bases: 3. Here the CDR3 reads CASGGQVYNSPLHF. Written as DNA, the CDR3 is TGTGCCAGCGGGGGACAGGTCTATAATTCACCCCTCCACTTT.

The V gene is TRBV6-1, the J gene TRBJ2-7, with 7 nucleotides matching TRBD1. There are 19 residues in the CDR3. The V gene's germline CDR1 is MNHNS and CDR2 SASEGT. V trimming: 0 bases; J trimming: 0 bases; junction bases outside the gene matches: 14. The CDR3 here is CASSEAFLDRAPFSYEQYF. DNA for the CDR3: TGTGCCAGCAGTGAAGCCTTCCTCGACAGGGCCCCCTTCTCCTACGAGCAGTACTTC.